A single sample gave rise to the 30 T cell receptor beta chains below, sequenced in a study of blood T cell repertoires in COVID-19. Generated by immunoSEQ multiplex PCR, the TCRdb table keeps only in-frame clones and is missing some. The sample yields about 300,000 clones, approximately 90% seen once. Specimen: PBMCs or T cells enriched from blood (not recorded which). The receptors originated from a man aged 30-40 years who had recovered from COVID-19.

The rearrangement uses TRBV28 and TRBJ1-1, with D possibly TRBD1 on 5 matching bases. Germline V gene sequence: CDR1 MDHEN, CDR2 SYDVKM. This CDR3 region has 14 residues. V was shortened by 5 bases and J by 5 bases, with 15 bases between the two germline ends. CDR3 residues: CASSQGRAGTEAFF. The CDR3, as DNA: TGTGCCAGCAGTCAGGGACGGGCGGGAACTGAAGCTTTCTTT. Complete variable domain (other parts from reference TRBV28 and TRBJ1-1): DVKVTQSSRYLVKRTGEKVFLECVQDMDHENMFWYRQDPGLGLRLIYFSYDVKMKEKGDIPEGYSVSREKKERFSLILESASTNQTSMYLCASSQGRAGTEAFFGQGTRLTVV.

V is TRBV5-5 and J is TRBJ2-3; a possible D gene is TRBD1 (6 bases). CDR1 and CDR2 from the germline V gene are SGHKS and YYEKEE (reference sequence). Trimming pared 1 base from V and 0 bases from J, leaving 12 bases between. The length of the CDR3 is 16 residues. CDR3 DNA: TGTGCCAGCAGCTTGCTAGGGGGTTCTAGCACAGATACGCAGTATTTT. Its protein product is CASSLLGGSSTDTQYF.

CDR3 bases: TGTGCCAGCAGTCCCGGACTAGCGGGCTACGAGCAGTACTTC. Its translation is CASSPGLAGYEQYF. This chain connects TRBV27 to TRBJ2-7, with 11 bases matching TRBD2. Germline lookup yields CDR1 MNHEY and CDR2 SMNVEV (reference sequence). Trimming cost V 5 bases and J 3 bases; bases outside gene matches: 3. This CDR3 comprises 14 residues.

The chain has TRBV6-5 and TRBJ2-7; 9 nucleotides align to TRBD2. Germline-derived CDR1 and CDR2 are MNHEY and SVGAGI. The ends lost 5 bases at V and 0 bases at J; junction bases unmatched: 5. CDR3 length: 15 amino acids. CDR3: CASSPSGRSSYEQYF. The CDR3, as DNA: TGTGCCAGCAGTCCCAGCGGGAGGAGCTCCTACGAGCAGTACTTC.

The chain carries TRBV18 and TRBJ2-5, with a possible D match to TRBD1 (5 bases). Trimming cost V 6 bases and J 5 bases, with 13 bases left between them. Germline CDR1 reads KGHSH; CDR2 reads LQKENI. CDR3 length: 13 amino acids. CDR3 coding DNA: TGTGCCAGCTCCGACAGTGCTCGGGAGACCCAGTACTTC. Residues: CASSDSARETQYF. The entire variable domain, with the rest obtained from reference TRBV18 and TRBJ2-5, is as follows: NAGVMQNPRHLVRRRGQEARLRCSPMKGHSHVYWYRQLPEEGLKFMVYLQKENIIDESGMPKERFSAEFPKEGPSILRIQQVVRGDSAAYFCASSDSARETQYFGPGTRLLVL.

The chain recombines TRBV5-1 with TRBJ1-3; a possible D gene is TRBD1 (5 bases). The CDR3 has 14 residues. The germline V and J ends were trimmed by 4 bases and 2 bases, with 10 bases remaining between them. Germline V lookup: CDR1 SGHRS, CDR2 YFSETQ. CDR3 region: CASSPGTTGNTIYF. The CDR3, as DNA: TGCGCCAGCAGCCCGGGGACTACTGGAAACACCATATATTTT.

The rearrangement joins TRBV19 to TRBJ1-5; D might be TRBD1 (6 bases). Germline CDR1 and CDR2: LNHDA and SQIVND (reference sequence). There are 13 residues in the CDR3. Deletions cut 8 bases from V and 3 bases from J, with 11 bases between. CDR3 sequence reads: CASSRGPNQPQHF. The CDR3 coding sequence is TGTGCCAGTTCCAGGGGACCCAATCAGCCCCAGCATTTT.

The chain is built from TRBV10-3 and TRBJ2-3; D possibly corresponds to TRBD2 (7 bases). V was shortened by 3 bases and J by 4 bases, with 17 bases between the two germline ends. CDR3 length equals 16 residues. CDR1 ENHRY and CDR2 SYGVKD come from the germline V gene. CDR3 region: CAISDRGGGSPDTQYF. In DNA, the CDR3 is TGTGCCATCAGTGACAGGGGCGGGGGCTCCCCAGATACGCAGTATTTT.

CDR3 sequence: CASSHPGTTNSYEQYF. For the CDR3, the DNA is TGCGCCAGCAGCCACCCCGGGACTACAAACTCCTACGAGCAGTACTTC. The rearrangement joins TRBV4-1 to TRBJ2-7; 7 bases agree with TRBD2. CDR3 size: 16 residues. Germline CDR1 and CDR2: MGHRA and YSYEKL. V trimming: 3 bases; J trimming: 0 bases; junction bases outside the gene matches: 8.

The gene calls are TRBV28 and TRBJ2-7; TRBD1 matches 10 bases. V shed 10 bases and J 4 bases; nucleotides not matched to a gene: 7. The CDR3 is 13 residues long. The germline V gene has CDR1 MDHEN and CDR2 SYDVKM. The CDR3 DNA sequence: TGTGCCACCTCCCGGGACAGGGGATACGAGCAGTACTTC. It is translated as CATSRDRGYEQYF.

This clone was counted only a few times. The V call is TRBV6-2 or TRBV6-3, the J call TRBJ1-2; 7 bases align to TRBD1. V was clipped by 4 bases and J by 6 bases; unmatched bases: 11. CDR1 MNHEY and CDR2 SVGEGT come from the germline V gene. The CDR3 covers 15 residues. CDR3 DNA sequence: TGTGCCAGCAGTTCCCCGGACAGGCGATATGATGGCTACACCTTC. Amino acid sequence: CASSSPDRRYDGYTF.

The chain uses TRBV30 and TRBJ1-5; 7 bases fit TRBD1. CDR3 length: 12 residues. Germline lookup yields CDR1 GTSNPN and CDR2 SVGIG (reference sequence). Trimming took 6 bases from V and 9 from J; bases not matched to a gene: 8. In nucleotides, the CDR3 is TGTGCCTGCGTACAGGGGCTGGGGCCCCAGCATTTT. Protein sequence: CACVQGLGPQHF.

A word on this clone: At one boundary the junction diverges from the germline segment, which might be a read error. The V gene is TRBV7-7, the J gene TRBJ2-2; perhaps TRBD1 as D (6 bases). In germline, CDR1 is SSHAT, CDR2 FNYEAQ (reference sequence). The CDR3 extends over 15 amino acids. The CDR3 sequence: CASSPRQAWGGELFF. DNA for the CDR3: TGTGCTAGCAGCCCAAGACAGGCCTGGGGCGGGGAGCTGTTTTTT. Full variable domain (missing parts from reference TRBV7-7 and TRBJ2-2): GAGVSQSPRYKVTKRGQDVTLRCDPISSHATLYWYQQALGQGPEFLTYFNYEAQPDKSGLPSDRFSAERPEGSISTLTIQRTEQRDSAMYRCASSPRQAWGGELFFGEGSRLTVL.

The V and J genes are TRBV11-2 and TRBJ2-1, with 7 bases lining up with TRBD2. This CDR3 has 15 amino acids. CDR1 and CDR2 from the germline V gene are SGHAT and FQNNGV. Trimming at V came to 5 bases and at J to 7 bases, leaving 11 bases not matched to a gene. The CDR3 loop reads CASSRLAVLGNEQFF. The CDR3 bases are TGTGCCAGCAGCCGGCTAGCGGTCCTAGGGAATGAGCAGTTCTTC.

This chain joins TRBV7-9 and TRBJ2-1; 10 nucleotides line up with TRBD2. V shed 0 bases, J shed 6 bases, and the junction held 2 bases outside the gene matches. The CDR3 is made up of 15 amino acids. CDR1 and CDR2 from the germline V gene are SEHNR and FQNEAQ (reference sequence). DNA for the CDR3: TGTGCCAGCAGCTTAGCGCCTAGCGGGAGCAATGAGCAGTTCTTC. As protein: CASSLAPSGSNEQFF. The variable domain in full, with the rest retrieved from reference TRBV7-9 and TRBJ2-1, is DTGVSQNPRHKITKRGQNVTFRCDPISEHNRLYWYRQTLGQGPEFLTYFQNEAQLEKSRLLSDRFSAERPKGSFSTLEIQRTEQGDSAMYLCASSLAPSGSNEQFFGPGTRLTVL.

On this clone itself: The sample carries other DNA sequences with the same CDR3. Written as DNA, the CDR3 is TGTGCCAGCAGTCTCCGACGGGGGAACACTGAAGCTTTCTTT. Its protein product is CASSLRRGNTEAFF. V is TRBV27 and J is TRBJ1-1; D not certain. CDR3 size: 14 residues. Germline V gene data show CDR1 as MNHEY and CDR2 as SMNVEV (reference sequence). Trimming removed 5 bases from V and 1 base from J, with 11 bases in between.

This rearrangement joins TRBV3-1 (or the pseudogene TRBV3-2) to TRBJ1-1; 7 bases fit TRBD1. From germline, CDR1 is LGHDT and CDR2 YNNKEL (reference sequence). Trimming cost V 4 bases and J 0 bases; bases outside gene matches: 5. The CDR3 has 15 residues. CDR3 bases: TGTGCCAGCAGCCCAAGGGACAGATTGAACACTGAAGCTTTCTTT. Translated, it gives CASSPRDRLNTEAFF.

The chain uses TRBV7-2 and TRBJ2-3; 7 bases fit TRBD2. The CDR3 loop spans 17 amino acids. V shed 1 base, J shed 4 bases, and the junction held 11 bases outside the gene matches. Germline V gene sequence: CDR1 SGHTA, CDR2 FQGNSA. CDR3 sequence: CASSLGGWREFADTQYF. The CDR3 coding sequence is TGTGCCAGCAGCTTAGGAGGGTGGCGGGAGTTTGCAGATACGCAGTATTTT.

This chain links TRBV9 with TRBJ2-5; TRBD2 agrees at 9 bases. The J segment lost 5 bases and the V segment lost 1 base, leaving 0 bases of the junction unmatched. Germline lookup yields CDR1 SGDLS and CDR2 YYNGEE. This CDR3 has 13 amino acids. Written as DNA, the CDR3 is TGTGCCAGCAGCGTAACTAGCGGGGAGACCCAGTACTTC. It encodes CASSVTSGETQYF.

The V gene is TRBV2, the J gene TRBJ2-1; 16 bases are a match to TRBD2. CDR1 is SNHLY, CDR2 FYNNEI, per germline. J was trimmed by 6 bases and V by 1 base; bases with no gene match: 6. This CDR3 is built from 18 residues. CDR3: CASSEVGLAGGGVNEQFF. CDR3 nucleotide sequence: TGTGCCAGCAGTGAAGTGGGACTAGCGGGAGGGGGGGTCAATGAGCAGTTCTTC. Looking up the rest from reference TRBV2 and TRBJ2-1 gives the full variable domain: EPEVTQTPSHQVTQMGQEVILRCVPISNHLYFYWYRQILGQKVEFLVSFYNNEISEKSEIFDDQFSVERPDGSNFTLKIRSTKLEDSAMYFCASSEVGLAGGGVNEQFFGPGTRLTVL.

The genes are TRBV5-4 and TRBJ2-7, with 11 bases aligning to TRBD1. The CDR3 is made up of 15 amino acids. With V trimmed by 4 bases and J by 5 bases, 8 bases remained unmatched. The germline V gene encodes CDR1 SGHNT and CDR2 YYREEE (reference sequence). The chain's CDR3 is CASSHTDRGPHEQYF. The CDR3 DNA reads TGTGCCAGCAGCCATACGGACAGGGGGCCGCACGAGCAGTACTTC. The variable domain in full, with the rest retrieved from reference TRBV5-4 and TRBJ2-7, is ETGVTQSPTHLIKTRGQQVTLRCSSQSGHNTVSWYQQALGQGPQFIFQYYREEENGRGNFPPRFSGLQFPNYSSELNVNALELDDSALYLCASSHTDRGPHEQYFGPGTRLTVT.

V and J are TRBV7-8 and TRBJ2-1; 10 nucleotides line up with TRBD2. The CDR3 contains 18 residues. Germline lookup yields CDR1 SGHVS and CDR2 FQNEAQ. Trimming took 3 bases from V and 6 from J; bases not matched to a gene: 14. The CDR3 nucleotides read TGTGCCAGCAGCTTGACTTTCCAGCGGGGGGGCAAGGGCAATGAGCAGTTCTTC. It yields the protein CASSLTFQRGGKGNEQFF.

This clone was detected only a few times. The gene calls are TRBV18 and TRBJ2-1; TRBD2 aligns across 7 bases. V lost 6 bases to trimming and J lost 2 bases; unmatched junction nucleotides: 4. This CDR3 region has 14 residues. Looked up from germline, CDR1 is KGHSH and CDR2 is LQKENI. Here the CDR3 reads CASSLADPYNEQFF. CDR3 nucleotide sequence: TGTGCCAGCTCTCTAGCGGATCCCTACAATGAGCAGTTCTTC.

The chain employs TRBV14 and TRBJ1-5, with D uncertain. V was cut by 0 bases and J by 7 bases, with 7 bases left in between. Germline assignment: CDR1 SGHDN and CDR2 FVKESK. The CDR3 is 13 residues long. The CDR3 protein is CASSQDSVQPQHF. CDR3 in DNA: TGTGCCAGCAGCCAAGACTCGGTACAGCCCCAGCATTTT.

This sequence joins TRBV28 and TRBJ2-7, with D possibly matching TRBD1 (5 bases). Germline-derived CDR1 and CDR2 are MDHEN and SYDVKM. The length of the CDR3 is 15 residues. Trimming shortened V by 2 bases and J by 3 bases, and 14 bases separated the two germline ends. The CDR3 nucleotides are TGTGCCAGCAGTTTACAAGGGGTGGCCGGCTACGAGCAGTACTTC. As protein: CASSLQGVAGYEQYF.

The rearrangement uses TRBV24-1 and TRBJ1-1; D is undetermined. CDR1 is KGHDR and CDR2 is SFDVKD in the germline V gene. There are 13 residues in the CDR3. Trimming cost V 5 bases and J 5 bases, with 11 bases left between them. CDR3 sequence: CATSGHKKTEAFF. The CDR3 region has the DNA TGTGCCACCAGTGGACATAAAAAGACTGAAGCTTTCTTT.

The V call is TRBV3-1 (or the pseudogene TRBV3-2), the J call TRBJ2-2; D call uncertain. The V and J ends lost 4 bases and 4 bases respectively, with 19 bases between them. The CDR3 totals 17 residues. The germline V gene has CDR1 LGHDT and CDR2 YNNKEL (reference sequence). In DNA form, the CDR3 reads TGTGCCAGCAGCCCCTTAGTAAGCCAGCAGGTCACCGGGGAGCTGTTTTTT. This codes for CASSPLVSQQVTGELFF.

Concerning this clone: This specimen includes other DNA sequences encoding the same CDR3. The chain employs TRBV6-5 and TRBJ1-2, with 7 bases that match TRBD1. CDR3 length: 13 residues. Trimming at V came to 2 bases and at J to 6 bases, leaving 3 bases not matched to a gene. Germline loops: CDR1 MNHEY, CDR2 SVGAGI. CDR3 sequence (DNA): TGTGCCAGCAGTTACGAGGGGGCAGATGGCTACACCTTC. Translated: CASSYEGADGYTF.

This sequence joins TRBV15 and TRBJ1-6; the D is unclear. This CDR3 contains 17 residues. Trimming left V 8 bases short and J 2 bases short, with 19 bases between. Germline V lookup: CDR1 LNHNV, CDR2 YYDKDF (reference sequence). CDR3 nucleotides: TGTGCCACCGTTTTCCGGGGAGGCGGGCCCTATAATTCACCCCTCCACTTT. Translated, it gives CATVFRGGGPYNSPLHF.

The gene calls are TRBV5-1 and TRBJ2-2, with a weak D call TRBD2 (6 bases). Germline lookup yields CDR1 SGHRS and CDR2 YFSETQ. The CDR3 length is 15 residues. V was pared by 4 bases and J by 0 bases, with 10 bases between. The CDR3 sequence: CASSPRDTNTGELFF. CDR3 nucleotide sequence: TGCGCCAGCAGCCCGCGGGATACGAACACCGGGGAGCTGTTTTTT. Complete variable domain (other parts from reference TRBV5-1 and TRBJ2-2): KAGVTQTPRYLIKTRGQQVTLSCSPISGHRSVSWYQQTPGQGLQFLFEYFSETQRNKGNFPGRFSGRQFSNSRSEMNVSTLELGDSALYLCASSPRDTNTGELFFGEGSRLTVL.